This TCR beta chain was identified in a study of blood T cell repertoires in COVID-19. Study details: From T cells, B-cell-depleted T cells, or PBMCs came the material, which was cDNA or gDNA.

V was cut by 4 bases and J by 5 bases, with 4 bases left in between. This CDR3 spans 12 amino acids. In germline, CDR1 is SGDLS, CDR2 YYNGEE. Original processing notes: By means of reference gene primer amplification, nucleated cell counts were estimated. This table comes from immunoSEQ multiplex PCR, and its TCRdb copy is limited to in-frame clones, with some not included. V and J calls and clone size follow that table, whereas D and trimming were derived from the DNA. The data hold over 65,000 clones, with around 80% observed a single time. The chain combines TRBV9 with TRBJ1-6; D is unclear. The receptor was isolated from a human donor in a cohort sampled during active COVID-19. Sequenced: peripheral blood. The CDR3 sequence: CASSTNNSPLHF. In nucleotides, the CDR3 is TGTGCCAGCAGCACTAATAATTCACCCCTCCACTTT.